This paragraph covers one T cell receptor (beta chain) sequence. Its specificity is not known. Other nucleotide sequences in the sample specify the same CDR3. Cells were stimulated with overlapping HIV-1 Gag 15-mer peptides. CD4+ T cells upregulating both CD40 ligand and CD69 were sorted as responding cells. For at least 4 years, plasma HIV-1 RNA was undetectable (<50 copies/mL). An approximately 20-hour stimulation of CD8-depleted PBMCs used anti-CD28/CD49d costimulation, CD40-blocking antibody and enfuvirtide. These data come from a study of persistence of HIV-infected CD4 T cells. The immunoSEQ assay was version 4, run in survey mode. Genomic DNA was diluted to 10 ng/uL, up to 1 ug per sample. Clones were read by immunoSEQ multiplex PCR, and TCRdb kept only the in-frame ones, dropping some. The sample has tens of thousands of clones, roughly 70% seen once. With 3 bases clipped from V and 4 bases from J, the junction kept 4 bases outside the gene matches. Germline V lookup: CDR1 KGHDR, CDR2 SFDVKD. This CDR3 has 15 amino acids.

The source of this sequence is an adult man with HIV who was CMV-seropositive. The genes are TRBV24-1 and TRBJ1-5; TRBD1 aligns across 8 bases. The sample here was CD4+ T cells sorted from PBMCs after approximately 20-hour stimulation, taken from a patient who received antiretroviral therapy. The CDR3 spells CATSDGQGLNQPQHF. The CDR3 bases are TGTGCCACCAGTGATGGACAGGGCTTGAATCAGCCCCAGCATTTT.